Detailed here is one TCR beta chain. This entry belongs to a study of blood T cell repertoires in COVID-19. Study details: Italy, Spain and the United States were the sources of the convalescent and acute COVID-19 samples. PBMCs, B-cell-depleted T cells, or T cells provided the cDNA or gDNA that made up the material.

Seattle's enrolled individuals joined amid active infection and were then monitored longitudinally. The CDR3 is 15 residues long. J gave up 3 bases and V 0 bases, and 4 bases lay outside the gene matches. In germline, CDR1 is LNHNV, CDR2 YYDKDF (reference sequence). Per the original data handling: Amplified reference gene primers provided the basis for estimating nucleated cell counts. Clones were read by immunoSEQ multiplex PCR, and TCRdb kept only the in-frame ones, dropping some. For V, J and clone size, that table is used; D and trimming come from the DNA. The sample shows roughly 400,000 clones, around 87% of them seen only once.

The source material was peripheral blood. The sequence came from a woman in her sixties or seventies with COVID-19, enrolled during active disease. V is TRBV15 and J is TRBJ2-5; 7 nucleotides match TRBD1. The CDR3 region is CATSRDRGQEETQYF. In DNA form, the CDR3 reads TGTGCCACCAGCAGAGATAGGGGGCAGGAAGAGACCCAGTACTTC.